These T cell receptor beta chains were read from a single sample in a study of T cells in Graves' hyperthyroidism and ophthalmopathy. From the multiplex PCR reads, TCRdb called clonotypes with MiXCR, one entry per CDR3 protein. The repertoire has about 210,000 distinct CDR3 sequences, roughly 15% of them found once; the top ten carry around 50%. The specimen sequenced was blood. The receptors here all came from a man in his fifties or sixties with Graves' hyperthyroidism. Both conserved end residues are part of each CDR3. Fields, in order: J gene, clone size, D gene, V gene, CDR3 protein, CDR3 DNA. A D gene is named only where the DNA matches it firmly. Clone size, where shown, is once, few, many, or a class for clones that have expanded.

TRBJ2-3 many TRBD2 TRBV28 CASSYGLAGFADTQYF TGTGCCAGCAGTTACGGACTAGCGGGATTCGCAGATACGCAGTATTTT
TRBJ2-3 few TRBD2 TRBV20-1 CSATPLRSGGGRDTQYF TGCAGTGCTACGCCCCTAAGGAGCGGGGGAGGTAGAGATACGCAGTATTTT
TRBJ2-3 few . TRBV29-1 CSVGLSTDTQYF TGCAGCGTGGGACTTTCCACAGATACGCAGTATTTT
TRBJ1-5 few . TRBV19 CASSISEGPQHF TGTGCCAGTAGTATATCCGAAGGGCCCCAGCATTTT
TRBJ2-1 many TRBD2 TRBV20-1 CSAREGRGLEQFF TGCAGTGCTAGAGAAGGGAGGGGATTGGAGCAGTTCTTC
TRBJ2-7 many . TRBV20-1 CSARVGIWQYF TGCAGTGCTAGAGTGGGCATTTGGCAGTACTTC
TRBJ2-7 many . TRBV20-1 CSASRTEYEQYF TGCAGTGCCAGCCGAACAGAGTACGAGCAGTACTTC
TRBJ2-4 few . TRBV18 CASSRPRGRENIQYF TGTGCCAGCTCACGACCAAGGGGAAGGGAGAACATTCAGTACTTC
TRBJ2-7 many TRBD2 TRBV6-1 CASSLGLAGAGYEQYF TGTGCCAGCAGTTTAGGACTAGCGGGAGCTGGCTACGAGCAGTACTTC
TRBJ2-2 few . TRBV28 CASSRLSGGPGELFF TGTGCCAGCAGCCGTCTTAGCGGAGGCCCCGGGGAGCTGTTTTTT
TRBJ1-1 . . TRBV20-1 CSARSSGNTEAFF TGCAGTGCTAGATCATCCGGGAACACTGAAGCTTTCTTT
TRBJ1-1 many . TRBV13 CASSPRELGLMNTEAFF TGTGCCAGCAGCCCCAGGGAGCTGGGCCTCATGAACACTGAAGCTTTCTTT
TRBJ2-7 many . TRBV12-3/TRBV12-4 CASSSGVAKQYF TGTGCCAGCAGTTCTGGGGTAGCGAAGCAGTACTTC
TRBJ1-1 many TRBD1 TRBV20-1 CSANRQGAGTEAFF TGCAGTGCCAACAGACAGGGAGCAGGCACTGAAGCTTTCTTT
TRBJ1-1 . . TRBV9 CASSRVGGEAFF TGTGCCAGCAGCCGAGTCGGGGGTGAAGCTTTCTTT
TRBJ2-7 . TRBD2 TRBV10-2 CASSAFVAGVGGQYF TGCGCCAGCAGTGCGTTCGTAGCGGGAGTAGGAGGGCAGTACTTC
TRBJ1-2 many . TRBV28 CASRDRGPYGYTF TGTGCCAGCCGAGATCGGGGGCCCTATGGCTACACCTTC
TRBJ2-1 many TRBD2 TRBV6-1 CASRLLAGGFHNEQFF TGTGCCAGCAGGCTCCTAGCGGGAGGGTTTCACAATGAGCAGTTCTTC
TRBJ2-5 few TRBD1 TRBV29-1 CSGRYLPGQAETQYF TGCAGCGGCCGATACCTACCGGGACAGGCGGAGACCCAGTACTTC
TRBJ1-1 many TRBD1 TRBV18 CASSPGTENTEAFF TGTGCCAGCTCACCGGGGACAGAGAACACTGAAGCTTTCTTT
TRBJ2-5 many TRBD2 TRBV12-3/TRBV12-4 CASSLLAGGETQYF TGTGCCAGCAGCTTACTAGCGGGAGGGGAGACCCAGTACTTC
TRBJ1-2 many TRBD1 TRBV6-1 CASSDRENYGYTF TGTGCCAGCAGCGACAGGGAGAACTATGGCTACACCTTC
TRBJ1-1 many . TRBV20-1 CSARLGPSVSEAFF TGCAGTGCTAGATTGGGACCGAGCGTATCTGAAGCTTTCTTT
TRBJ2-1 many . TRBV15 CATSREGVGRDEQFF TGTGCCACCAGCAGAGAAGGGGTGGGAAGGGATGAGCAGTTCTTC
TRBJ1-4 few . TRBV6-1 CASSNRATNEKLFF TGTGCCAGCAGCAACAGGGCAACTAATGAAAAACTGTTTTTT
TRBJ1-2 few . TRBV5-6 CASSLERSYGYTF TGTGCCAGCAGCTTGGAGCGGAGTTATGGCTACACCTTC
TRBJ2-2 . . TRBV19 CASSIIEGGELFF TGTGCCAGTAGTATAATCGAGGGCGGGGAGCTGTTTTTT
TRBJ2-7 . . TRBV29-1 CSATGTYEQYF TGCAGCGCCACCGGGACCTACGAGCAGTACTTC
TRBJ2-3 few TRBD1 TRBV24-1 CATSEAGQGADTQYF TGTGCCACCAGTGAGGCGGGACAGGGCGCAGATACGCAGTATTTT
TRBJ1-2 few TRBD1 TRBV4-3 CASSQDRTGEHYGYTF TGCGCCAGCAGCCAAGATAGAACAGGGGAGCACTATGGCTACACCTTC
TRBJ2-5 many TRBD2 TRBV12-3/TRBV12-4 CASSTRTSGETQYF TGTGCCAGCAGTACGCGGACTAGCGGAGAGACCCAGTACTTC
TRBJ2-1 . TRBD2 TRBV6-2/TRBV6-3 CASSLSSGRVSGEQFF TGTGCCAGCAGTTTATCCAGCGGGAGAGTAAGTGGTGAGCAGTTCTTC
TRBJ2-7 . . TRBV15 CATEGGESRYEQYF TGTGCCACCGAGGGCGGGGAGAGTCGGTACGAGCAGTACTTC
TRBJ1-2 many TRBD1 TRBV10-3 CAISRTGSGDGYGYTF TGTGCCATCAGTAGGACAGGCTCAGGGGATGGCTATGGCTACACCTTC
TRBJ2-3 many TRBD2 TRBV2 CASRFSGSFADTQYF TGTGCCAGCAGATTCAGCGGGAGTTTTGCAGATACGCAGTATTTT
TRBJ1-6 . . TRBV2 CASSPDPVGSPLHF TGTGCCAGCAGCCCGGACCCAGTAGGGTCACCCCTCCACTTT
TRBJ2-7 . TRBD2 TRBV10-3 CAISEGQREGGEQYF TGTGCCATCAGTGAAGGCCAGCGGGAGGGGGGCGAGCAGTACTTC
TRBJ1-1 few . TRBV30 CACRDHMNTEAFF TGTGCCTGTCGGGACCACATGAACACTGAAGCTTTCTTT